The clone carrying this T cell receptor beta chain was detected ten times or more. Germline lookup yields CDR1 MNHEY and CDR2 SVGEGT. The V end lost 5 bases, the J end lost 10 bases, and 21 bases lay between the germline ends. The CDR3 is 16 residues long. This specimen comes from a study of T cell repertoires in cytomegalovirus infection. TCRdb itself ran the reads through MiXCR, one entry per CDR3 protein. The sample records under 600,000 distinct CDR3 sequences, about 15% being singletons. The material sequenced was CD8+ T cells from PBMCs. This clonotype was obtained from a human donor in good health (CMV status not recorded). Some clones in this sample may be carry-over from other donors' samples. The gene calls are TRBV6-2 or TRBV6-3 and TRBJ1-6, with no clear D. The CDR3 sequence is CASSKPPGRLGSPLHF. The DNA for the CDR3 is TGTGCCAGCAGTAAGCCACCAGGAAGGCTCGGCTCACCCCTCCACTTT.